The clone carrying this TCR beta chain has ten or more counts. Profiled with immunoSEQ multiplex PCR; TCRdb holds only in-frame clones, not every one. The sample lists around 68,000 clones, 65% to 80% occurring once. The V gene end was trimmed by 7 bases and the J gene end by 1 base; junction bases not matched to a gene: 18. CDR3 size: 19 residues. Germline CDR1 PRHDT, CDR2 FYEKMQ (reference sequence). The entry originates in a study of blood T cell repertoires in COVID-19. The gene calls are TRBV13 and TRBJ2-1; 8 nucleotides match TRBD2. This TCR was sampled from a woman between 45 and 60 years old with acute or convalescent COVID-19. Input material: peripheral blood. CDR3 nucleotides: TGTGCCAGCACCTCGTTAATAAGTAGCGGGGAAACTTCCTACAATGAGCAGTTCTTC. It encodes CASTSLISSGETSYNEQFF.